These 11 T cell receptor beta chains share one sample of origin, sequenced in a study of shared clonotypes between healthy human individuals. The assay was immunoSEQ multiplex PCR, and TCRdb's table has in-frame clones only and misses some. The table shows approximately 2.3 million clones, with just over 90% occurring only once. Sequencing was performed on naive CD4+ T cells from PBMCs. As for subset: CD45RA+ positively selected. These receptors all come from a man aged 18 to 35 in good health. Some clones in this sample may be carry-over from other donors' samples.

To note about this clone: A much more abundant neighbour one base away suggests this may be a read error. The same CDR3 is also encoded by other DNA sequences in this sample. The chain combines TRBV18 with TRBJ2-3; unclear D gene. Germline V gives CDR1 KGHSH, CDR2 LQKENI. V gave up 0 bases and J gave up 4 bases, with 5 bases separating them. The CDR3 sequence is 13 residues long. For the CDR3, the DNA is TGTGCCAGCTCACCACCTAGCTCAGATACGCAGTATTTT. Its translation is CASSPPSSDTQYF. Combining the CDR3 with reference TRBV18 and TRBJ2-3 gives the whole variable domain NAGVMQNPRHLVRRRGQEARLRCSPMKGHSHVYWYRQLPEEGLKFMVYLQKENIIDESGMPKERFSAEFPKEGPSILRIQQVVRGDSAAYFCASSPPSSDTQYFGPGTRLTVL.

This clone was seen a few times. This sequence joins TRBV7-9 and TRBJ1-1; D gene unclear. This CDR3 has 15 amino acids. Trimming stripped 2 bases from V and 1 base from J, with 11 bases between. The germline V gene has CDR1 SEHNR and CDR2 FQNEAQ (reference sequence). This chain's CDR3 is CASSLRTNANTEAFF. CDR3 DNA: TGTGCCAGCAGCTTACGTACAAACGCGAACACTGAAGCTTTCTTT.

This clone was seen a single time. This chain connects TRBV5-1 to TRBJ1-1, with D hard to call. V lost 0 bases, J lost 10 bases, and 19 bases lay in between. Germline assignment: CDR1 SGHRS and CDR2 YFSETQ. The CDR3 totals 15 residues. Written as DNA, the CDR3 is TGCGCCAGCAGCTTGGCCCCAGGAAACCCTTCGGGAGCTTTCTTT. Protein product: CASSLAPGNPSGAFF.

The chain employs TRBV7-9 and TRBJ1-2; no definite D call. Germline CDR1 and CDR2: SEHNR and FQNEAQ (reference sequence). This CDR3 comprises 13 residues. V was clipped by 6 bases and J by 2 bases, with 10 bases between them. CDR3 in amino acids: CASRKDGNYGYTF. The CDR3 nucleotides read TGTGCCAGCAGAAAAGACGGGAACTATGGCTACACCTTC.

This chain joins TRBV28 and TRBJ2-3; unclear D gene. CDR3 length: 13 residues. The V and J ends lost 4 bases and 3 bases respectively, with 8 bases between them. Germline lookup yields CDR1 MDHEN and CDR2 SYDVKM. The chain's CDR3 is CASSWRATDTQYF. The CDR3 region has the DNA TGTGCCAGCAGTTGGCGCGCTACAGATACGCAGTATTTT. Using reference TRBV28 and TRBJ2-3 for the parts outside the CDR3, the full variable domain is DVKVTQSSRYLVKRTGEKVFLECVQDMDHENMFWYRQDPGLGLRLIYFSYDVKMKEKGDIPEGYSVSREKKERFSLILESASTNQTSMYLCASSWRATDTQYFGPGTRLTVL.

The chain carries TRBV7-4 and TRBJ2-7, with a weak D call TRBD2 (5 bases). Germline CDR1 and CDR2: SGHVT and SQSDAQ. The V and J ends lost 0 bases and 6 bases respectively, with 15 bases between them. There are 15 residues in the CDR3. CDR3 in amino acids: CASSLADFSYGEQYF. In DNA form, the CDR3 reads TGTGCCAGCAGCTTAGCGGACTTTAGCTATGGCGAGCAGTACTTC.

This chain joins TRBV10-3 and TRBJ2-3; D may match TRBD1 or TRBD2 (5 bases each). The CDR3 has 15 residues. CDR1 is ENHRY, CDR2 SYGVKD, per germline. Between the trimmed V and J ends, which lost 4 bases and 4 bases, there was a span of 15 bases. In nucleotides, the CDR3 is TGTGCCATCAGTGCATGGGACGGAATATCAGATACGCAGTATTTT. It is translated as CAISAWDGISDTQYF.

CDR3 sequence reads: CASSATKPAGGDTQYF. The CDR3 DNA is TGTGCCAGCAGCGCCACGAAACCGGCCGGGGGAGATACGCAGTATTTT. The chain recombines TRBV11-2 with TRBJ2-3; tentative D call: TRBD2 (6 bases). Germline V CDR1 and CDR2: SGHAT, FQNNGV. V lost 5 bases, J lost 5 bases, and 20 bases lay in between. The CDR3 contains 16 residues.

This chain links TRBV5-6 with TRBJ1-3, with D perhaps TRBD1 (5 bases). Trimming took off 4 bases at V and 8 bases at J, with 19 bases between the two ends. From germline, CDR1 is SGHDT and CDR2 YYEEEE. The CDR3 totals 15 residues. CDR3 loop: CASSPGTGTEHTIYF. CDR3 nucleotides: TGTGCCAGCAGCCCTGGGACCGGGACCGAGCACACCATATATTTT.

The chain joins TRBV5-4 to TRBJ2-1; TRBD1 aligns across 12 bases. Germline V gives CDR1 SGHNT, CDR2 YYREEE (reference sequence). The CDR3 totals 16 residues. V was pared by 0 bases and J by 7 bases, with 5 bases of the junction left unmatched. As DNA, the CDR3 is TGTGCCAGCAGCTTGGTGGGACAGGGGGCGAGTAATGAGCAGTTCTTC. This gives the protein CASSLVGQGASNEQFF.

V and J are TRBV30 and TRBJ2-7; 7 nucleotides match TRBD1. Per the germline V gene, CDR1 is GTSNPN and CDR2 is SVGIG (reference sequence). V gave up 0 bases and J gave up 5 bases; unmatched junction bases: 10. CDR3 size: 15 residues. The chain's CDR3 is CAWSVVQGDLHEQYF. The CDR3 region has the DNA TGTGCCTGGAGTGTAGTGCAGGGGGACCTTCACGAGCAGTACTTC.